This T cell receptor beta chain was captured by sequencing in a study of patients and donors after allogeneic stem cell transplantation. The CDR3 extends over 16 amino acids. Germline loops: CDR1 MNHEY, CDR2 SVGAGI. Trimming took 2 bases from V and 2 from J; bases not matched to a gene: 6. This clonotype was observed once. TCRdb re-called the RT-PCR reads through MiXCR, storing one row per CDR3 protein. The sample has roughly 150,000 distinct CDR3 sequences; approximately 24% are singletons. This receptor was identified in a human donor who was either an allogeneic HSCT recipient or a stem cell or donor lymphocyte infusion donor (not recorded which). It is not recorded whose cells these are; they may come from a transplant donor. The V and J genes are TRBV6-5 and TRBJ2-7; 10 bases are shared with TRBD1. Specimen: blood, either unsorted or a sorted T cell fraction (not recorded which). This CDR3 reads CASSYAGQGVTYEQYF. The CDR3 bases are TGTGCCAGCAGTTACGCCGGACAGGGGGTGACCTACGAGCAGTACTTC.